The entry that follows covers one TCR beta chain sequence. The antigen is undetermined. This sample was included in a study of a mutant IDH1 vaccine in newly diagnosed glioma. Study-wide context: Patients previously underwent radiotherapy, temozolomide, or both, and most underwent both.

TCRdb's copy holds only in-frame clones and misses some; the assay was immunoSEQ multiplex PCR. This table has about 32,000 clones, 60% to 80% appearing once. Time point specified: week 11, during vaccination. In the vaccine, a single dose held 300 ug of the mutant IDH1 20-mer peptide, along with topical imiquimod. The source is a young man with glioma. The sequenced sample was PBMCs, obtained from a glioma patient whose treatment included an IDH1 peptide vaccine.

The DNA of the CDR3 is TGTGCCAGCAGCCCTTATACGCAGTATTTT. Protein sequence: CASSPYTQYF. J is TRBJ2-3 and V is TRBV7-8; no clear D. Trimming took off 5 bases at V and 7 bases at J, with 4 bases between the two ends. The CDR3 spans 10 residues. The germline gives CDR1 SGHVS, CDR2 FQNEAQ. The complete variable domain, with remaining parts taken from reference TRBV7-8 and TRBJ2-3, reads GAGVSQSPRYKVAKRGQDVALRCDPISGHVSLFWYQQALGQGPEFLTYFQNEAQLDKSGLPSDRFFAERPEGSVSTLKIQRTQQEDSAVYLCASSPYTQYFGPGTRLTVL.